A single sample is the source of the 20 T cell receptor beta chains below, sequenced in a study of cytomegalovirus exposure and HLA in healthy donors. PCR used 60 Vbeta primers and 13 Jbeta primers. The method was immunoSEQ multiplex PCR; TCRdb's version includes in-frame clones alone and lacks a portion of them. The ten most abundant clones cover about 2.1% of a sample with approximately 130,000 clones. Sample: PBMCs. These receptors all come from an older woman in good health and CMV-seronegative.

V and J are TRBV6-6 and TRBJ1-4, with a weak D call TRBD1 (6 bases). V was trimmed by 6 bases and J by 5 bases, leaving 10 bases between them. Looked up from germline, CDR1 is MNHNY and CDR2 is SVGAGI (reference sequence). This CDR3 comprises 13 residues. The CDR3 sequence is CASRDRSNEKLFF. Written as DNA, the CDR3 is TGTGCCAGCAGAGACAGGTCGAATGAAAAACTGTTTTTT.

As regards this clone: Compared with germline, one end of the junction differs, possibly owing to a read error. V is TRBV7-7 and J is TRBJ1-1; maybe TRBD1 (5 bases). The CDR3 runs to 15 residues. The germline gives CDR1 SSHAT, CDR2 FNYEAQ (reference sequence). CDR3 DNA sequence: TGTGCTAGCAGTCCCCCAGGGCGGATGAACACTGAAGCTTTCTTT. It is translated as CASSPPGRMNTEAFF.

This chain uses TRBV7-9 with TRBJ1-1; perhaps TRBD1 as D (5 bases). The CDR3 covers 13 residues. V was clipped by 5 bases and J by 6 bases, with 13 bases between them. The germline V gene has CDR1 SEHNR and CDR2 FQNEAQ (reference sequence). CDR3 nucleotides: TGTGCCAGCAGCCCTTCCGGGGGTGCTGAAGCTTTCTTT. This encodes CASSPSGGAEAFF.

DNA for the CDR3: TGTGCCAGTACCCCCCAGGGAGGGAGAGGGCCCCGAGGGACCTACGAGCAGTACTTC. Its protein is CASTPQGGRGPRGTYEQYF. The chain uses TRBV19 and TRBJ2-5; 7 bases are shared with TRBD2. Gene TRBJ2-7 matches the end of the DNA better, so the J call may be wrong. Germline CDR1 reads LNHDA; CDR2 reads SQIVND (reference sequence). This CDR3 spans 19 amino acids.

The rearrangement joins TRBV2 to TRBJ1-6; no reliable D call. Trimming removed 4 bases at V and 8 bases at J, with 18 bases between. CDR1 and CDR2 (germline): SNHLY, FYNNEI. The CDR3 consists of 16 residues. DNA for the CDR3: TGTGCCAGCAGTGGGCAGATTAGGAGGCAGGATTCACCCCTCCACTTT. This translates into CASSGQIRRQDSPLHF. Variable domain in full (rest from reference TRBV2 and TRBJ1-6): EPEVTQTPSHQVTQMGQEVILRCVPISNHLYFYWYRQILGQKVEFLVSFYNNEISEKSEIFDDQFSVERPDGSNFTLKIRSTKLEDSAMYFCASSGQIRRQDSPLHFGNGTRLTVT.

The chain joins TRBV4-1 to TRBJ1-2; D might be TRBD1 (6 bases). V shed 5 bases and J shed 0 bases, with 13 bases lying between them. The V gene's germline CDR1 is MGHRA and CDR2 YSYEKL. The CDR3 is 15 amino acids. CDR3 sequence: CASSVRDKSNYGYTF. CDR3 DNA: TGCGCCAGCAGCGTCCGGGACAAATCTAACTATGGCTACACCTTC.

V gene TRBV28 combines with J gene TRBJ2-1; weak D call: TRBD1 (5 bases). Trimming shortened V by 4 bases and J by 6 bases, and 25 bases separated the two germline ends. CDR3 length equals 18 residues. Germline V lookup: CDR1 MDHEN, CDR2 SYDVKM. As DNA, the CDR3 is TGTGCCAGCAGTTCAGAGTGGGTAGGGGTTTATGACGCCAATGAGCAGTTCTTC. Its protein product is CASSSEWVGVYDANEQFF. Using reference TRBV28 and TRBJ2-1 for the parts outside the CDR3, the full variable domain is DVKVTQSSRYLVKRTGEKVFLECVQDMDHENMFWYRQDPGLGLRLIYFSYDVKMKEKGDIPEGYSVSREKKERFSLILESASTNQTSMYLCASSSEWVGVYDANEQFFGPGTRLTVL.

To note about this clone: This CDR3 is also generated by other DNA sequences in the sample. The V gene is TRBV6-1, the J gene TRBJ1-5; a weak D match, TRBD1 (5 bases). Trimming shortened V by 1 base and J by 7 bases, and 8 bases separated the two germline ends. This CDR3 spans 13 amino acids. In germline, CDR1 is MNHNS, CDR2 SASEGT. In DNA, the CDR3 is TGTGCCAGCAGTGAAGGGGGGGGGCAGCCCCAGCATTTT. This codes for CASSEGGGQPQHF.

The rearrangement joins TRBV7-6 to TRBJ1-1, with unresolved D. Trimming cost V 7 bases and J 0 bases, with 12 bases left between them. CDR3 size: 14 residues. Germline V gene sequence: CDR1 SGHVS, CDR2 FNYEAQ. The CDR3 spells CASNNPGLNTEAFF. CDR3 DNA: TGTGCCAGCAACAATCCGGGTTTGAACACTGAAGCTTTCTTT.

The chain carries TRBV6-5 and TRBJ1-4; TRBD1 agrees at 9 bases. V shed 5 bases and J 7 bases; nucleotides not matched to a gene: 5. The germline gives CDR1 MNHEY, CDR2 SVGAGI. The CDR3 consists of 14 residues. CDR3 nucleotides: TGTGCCAGCAGTGGAACAGGGGGCGGTGAAAAACTGTTTTTT. Translated, it gives CASSGTGGGEKLFF.

The chain carries TRBV4-1 and TRBJ2-3; TRBD2 matches 9 bases. Germline V gene sequence: CDR1 MGHRA, CDR2 YSYEKL. The CDR3 totals 15 residues. Losses at the gene ends were 2 bases for V and 4 bases for J; bases not matched to a gene: 4. CDR3 sequence: CASSQRRGGADTQYF. The CDR3 nucleotides read TGCGCCAGCAGCCAACGGCGGGGGGGGGCAGATACGCAGTATTTT.

The chain combines TRBV5-1 with TRBJ2-7; 10 positions match TRBD2. The V gene end was trimmed by 5 bases and the J gene end by 4 bases; junction bases not matched to a gene: 6. CDR3 length: 14 residues. Germline CDR1 and CDR2: SGHRS and YFSETQ. The CDR3 region is CASRRAGGPYEQYF. The CDR3 nucleotides are TGCGCCAGCAGGCGAGCGGGAGGGCCGTACGAGCAGTACTTC.

The chain joins TRBV28 to TRBJ2-3; the match to TRBD2 covers 14 bases. With V trimmed by 6 bases and J by 1 base, 9 bases remained unmatched. The CDR3 loop spans 18 amino acids. In germline, CDR1 is MDHEN, CDR2 SYDVKM. The CDR3 nucleotides are TGTGCCAGCAGAATGGGGACTAGCGGGGGCCCACGCACAGATACGCAGTATTTT. Its translation is CASRMGTSGGPRTDTQYF.

In DNA, the CDR3 is TGTGCCAGCATTAAGGGGGATAGCAATCAGCCCCAGCATTTT. This gives the protein CASIKGDSNQPQHF. This chain links TRBV6-1 with TRBJ1-5; TRBD1 might be the D (6 bases). The CDR3 spans 14 residues. V lost 7 bases, J lost 0 bases, and 10 bases lay in between. Germline values: CDR1 MNHNS, CDR2 SASEGT.

This chain connects TRBV7-9 to TRBJ1-2; D may be TRBD1 (5 bases). CDR1 and CDR2 from the germline V gene are SEHNR and FQNEAQ (reference sequence). CDR3 length: 13 amino acids. The V end lost 3 bases, the J end lost 11 bases, and 16 bases lay between the germline ends. DNA of the CDR3: TGTGCCAGCAGCTTGGGGACTCAAGATCGTTACACCTTC. Protein sequence: CASSLGTQDRYTF.

This chain connects TRBV27 to TRBJ2-7, with 12 bases lining up with TRBD2. The CDR3 contains 16 residues. The junction had 14 bases not matched to a gene; V was cut back by 8 bases and J by 6 bases. CDR1 is MNHEY and CDR2 is SMNVEV in the germline V gene (reference sequence). The CDR3 nucleotides are TGTGCCAGCCGAGGACTAGCGGGAAGGACGATTAGCGAGCAGTACTTC. This translates into CASRGLAGRTISEQYF.

The chain joins TRBV2 to TRBJ1-6, with TRBD1 identical over 7 bases. Germline loops: CDR1 SNHLY, CDR2 FYNNEI. The length of the CDR3 is 14 residues. Trimming at V came to 6 bases and at J to 10 bases, leaving 9 bases not matched to a gene. CDR3 DNA: TGTGCCAGCAGGGTGACAGGGAGAGAATCACCCCTCCACTTT. This gives the protein CASRVTGRESPLHF.

V is TRBV5-1 and J is TRBJ2-7; 7 nucleotides align to TRBD1. With 5 bases clipped from V and 3 bases from J, the junction kept 11 bases outside the gene matches. The CDR3 consists of 15 residues. The germline V gene has CDR1 SGHRS and CDR2 YFSETQ. The CDR3 bases are TGCGCCAGCAGGGGGACAGAAGCTGGCCTCTACGAGCAGTACTTC. Translating it yields CASRGTEAGLYEQYF.

The chain links TRBV6-5 to TRBJ1-1; 7 bases fit TRBD1. V was pared by 4 bases and J by 1 base, with 6 bases of the junction left unmatched. The CDR3 is 15 amino acids. The germline gives CDR1 MNHEY, CDR2 SVGAGI. The CDR3 coding sequence is TGTGCCAGCAGTTCCCCGACAGGGTCGAACACTGAAGCTTTCTTT. Its protein product is CASSSPTGSNTEAFF.

This sequence joins TRBV6-5 and TRBJ1-1; 9 nucleotides line up with TRBD1. Per the germline V gene, CDR1 is MNHEY and CDR2 is SVGAGI. The V gene end was trimmed by 8 bases and the J gene end by 6 bases; junction bases not matched to a gene: 7. The CDR3 totals 13 residues. CDR3 in DNA: TGTGCCAGCCGGAACAGGGGGCACGCTGAAGCTTTCTTT. This gives the protein CASRNRGHAEAFF.